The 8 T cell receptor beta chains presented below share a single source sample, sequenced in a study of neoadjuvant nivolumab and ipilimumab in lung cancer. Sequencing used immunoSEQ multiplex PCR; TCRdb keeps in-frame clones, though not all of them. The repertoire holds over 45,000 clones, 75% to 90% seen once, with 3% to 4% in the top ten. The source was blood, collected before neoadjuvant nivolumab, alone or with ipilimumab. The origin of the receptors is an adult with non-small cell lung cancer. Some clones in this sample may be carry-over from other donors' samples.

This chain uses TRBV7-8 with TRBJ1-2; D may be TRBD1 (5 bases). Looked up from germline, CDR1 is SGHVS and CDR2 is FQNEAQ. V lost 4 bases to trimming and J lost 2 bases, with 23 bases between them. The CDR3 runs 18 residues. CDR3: CASSSWGSAPGLNYGYTF. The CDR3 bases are TGTGCCAGCAGCTCATGGGGAAGCGCTCCGGGACTGAACTATGGCTACACCTTC.

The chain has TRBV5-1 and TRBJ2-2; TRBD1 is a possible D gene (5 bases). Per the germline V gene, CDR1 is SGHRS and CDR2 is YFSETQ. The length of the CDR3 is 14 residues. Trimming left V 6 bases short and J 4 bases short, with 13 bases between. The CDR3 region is CASKTARATGELFF. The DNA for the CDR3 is TGCGCCAGCAAGACAGCCCGGGCCACCGGGGAGCTGTTTTTT.

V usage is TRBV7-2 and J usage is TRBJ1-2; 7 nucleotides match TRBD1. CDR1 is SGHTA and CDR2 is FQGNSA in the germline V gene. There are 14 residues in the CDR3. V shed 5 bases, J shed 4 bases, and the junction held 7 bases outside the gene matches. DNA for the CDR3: TGTGCCAGCAGCCCAGGACAGGCCGGCTATGGCTACACCTTC. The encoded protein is CASSPGQAGYGYTF. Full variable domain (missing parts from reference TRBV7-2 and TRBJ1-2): GAGVSQSPSNKVTEKGKDVELRCDPISGHTALYWYRQSLGQGLEFLIYFQGNSAPDKSGLPSDRFSAERTGGSVSTLTIQRTQQEDSAVYLCASSPGQAGYGYTFGSGTRLTVV.

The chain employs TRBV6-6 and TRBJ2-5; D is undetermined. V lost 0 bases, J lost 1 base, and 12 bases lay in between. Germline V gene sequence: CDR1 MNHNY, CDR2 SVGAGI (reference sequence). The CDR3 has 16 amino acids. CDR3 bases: TGTGCCAGCAGTTACTCCACCCATGATATCCAAGAGACCCAGTACTTC. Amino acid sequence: CASSYSTHDIQETQYF.

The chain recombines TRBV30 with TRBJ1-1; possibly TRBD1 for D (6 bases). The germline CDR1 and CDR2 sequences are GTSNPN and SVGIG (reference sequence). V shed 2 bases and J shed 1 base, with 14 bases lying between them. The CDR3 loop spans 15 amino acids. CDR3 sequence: CAWSTPRGGNTEAFF. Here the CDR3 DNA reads TGTGCCTGGAGTACCCCCAGGGGAGGGAACACTGAAGCTTTCTTT.

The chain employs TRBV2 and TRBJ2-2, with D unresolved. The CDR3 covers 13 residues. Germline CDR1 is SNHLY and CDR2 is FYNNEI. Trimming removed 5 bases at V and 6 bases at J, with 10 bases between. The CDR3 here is CASSLGPAGELFF. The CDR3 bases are TGTGCCAGCAGTCTGGGCCCGGCCGGGGAGCTGTTTTTT.

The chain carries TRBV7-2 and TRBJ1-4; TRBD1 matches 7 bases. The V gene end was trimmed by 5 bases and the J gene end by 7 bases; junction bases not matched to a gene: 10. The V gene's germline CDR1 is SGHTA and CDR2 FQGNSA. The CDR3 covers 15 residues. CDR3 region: CASSLTDRRSEKLFF. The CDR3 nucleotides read TGTGCCAGCAGCCTCACGGACAGGAGGAGTGAAAAACTGTTTTTT.

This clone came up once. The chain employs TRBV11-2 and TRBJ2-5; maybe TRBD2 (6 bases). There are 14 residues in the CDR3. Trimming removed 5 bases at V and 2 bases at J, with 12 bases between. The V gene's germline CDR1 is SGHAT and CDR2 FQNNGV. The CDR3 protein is CASSPPGVQETQYF. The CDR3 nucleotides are TGTGCCAGCAGCCCTCCGGGAGTACAAGAGACCCAGTACTTC.